The 13 T cell receptor beta chains below were found in one sample sequenced in a study of blood T cells in healthy people across ages. A sample-barcoded 5' primer and a J-beta primer mix were used in a second PCR of about 6 to 11 cycles. TCRdb recomputed calls from the 5' RACE reads with MiXCR, one row per CDR3 protein. This sample has more than 900,000 distinct CDR3 sequences, with 25% found just once. The same data also contributed to another study, on T cells of mothers and their children.

The sample consisted of blood. These receptors came from a girl aged 2-10 years in good health.

This clonotype has a handful of counts. The chain carries TRBV6-2 or TRBV6-3 and TRBJ2-1, with 7 bases identical to TRBD1. CDR3 length: 14 amino acids. CDR1 MNHEY and CDR2 SVGEGT come from the germline V gene. Unmatched junction bases numbered 10, after V lost 7 bases and J lost 7 bases. CDR3: CASNLPGQWNEQFF. The CDR3 coding sequence is TGTGCCAGCAACTTACCGGGACAGTGGAATGAGCAGTTCTTC.

This clonotype appeared a few times. The chain combines TRBV5-1 with TRBJ2-7; 7 nucleotides align to TRBD2. Germline loops: CDR1 SGHRS, CDR2 YFSETQ. Trimming removed 2 bases from V and 6 bases from J; junction bases left unmatched: 11. This CDR3 is built from 15 residues. CDR3 nucleotide sequence: TGCGCCAGCAGCTTCCCGTCGGCGGGAGAAGGCGAGCAGTACTTC. The encoded protein is CASSFPSAGEGEQYF.

The chain carries TRBV14 and TRBJ2-5; 8 positions agree with TRBD1. With the DNA end fitting TRBJ2-7 better, the J assignment may be wrong. This CDR3 region has 17 residues. Germline loops: CDR1 SGHDN, CDR2 FVKESK. Here the CDR3 DNA reads TGTGCCAGCAGCCAAGATTCGCTATGGACAGGGTACTCCGAGCAGTACTTC. This translates into CASSQDSLWTGYSEQYF.

The chain couples TRBV7-3 to TRBJ1-1; 8 nucleotides match TRBD1. The CDR3 covers 14 residues. The junction had 8 bases not matched to a gene; V was cut back by 5 bases and J by 6 bases. Germline CDR1 and CDR2: SGHTA and FQGTGA. In nucleotides, the CDR3 is TGTGCCAGCAGCGTACAGGGGGGGGGTCCTGAAGCTTTCTTT. This codes for CASSVQGGGPEAFF.

The rearrangement links TRBV24-1 to TRBJ2-5; D remains unclear. The J call is doubtful: the DNA matches TRBJ2-1 better. Germline CDR1 is KGHDR and CDR2 is SFDVKD. The CDR3 extends over 11 amino acids. CDR3: CATSDFREQFF. In DNA, the CDR3 is TGTGCCACCAGTGATTTTAGAGAGCAGTTCTTC.

This chain uses TRBV9 with TRBJ2-5; D gene unclear. Trimming stripped 4 bases from V and 4 bases from J, with 14 bases between. This CDR3 spans 14 amino acids. Germline loops: CDR1 SGDLS, CDR2 YYNGEE. CDR3 loop: CASSYNGLRETQYF. The CDR3 DNA is TGTGCCAGCAGCTATAACGGCTTGCGAGAGACCCAGTACTTC. Full variable domain (rest looked up from reference TRBV9 and TRBJ2-5): DSGVTQTPKHLITATGQRVTLRCSPRSGDLSVYWYQQSLDQGLQFLIQYYNGEERAKGNILERFSAQQFPDLHSELNLSSLELGDSALYFCASSYNGLRETQYFGPGTRLLVL.

The rearrangement links TRBV5-1 to TRBJ2-5; D gene uncertain. This CDR3 is 14 amino acids long. Germline V CDR1 and CDR2: SGHRS, YFSETQ. V lost 1 base and J 4 bases, leaving 11 bases between the germline ends. The CDR3 is CASSLSRNGETQYF. CDR3 DNA sequence: TGCGCCAGCAGCTTGAGCAGGAATGGAGAGACCCAGTACTTC.

This clonotype was detected only a few times. The chain joins TRBV29-1 to TRBJ2-5; unclear D gene. Between the trimmed V and J ends, which lost 6 bases and 0 bases, there was a span of 14 bases. Germline-derived CDR1 and CDR2 are SQVTM and ANQGSEA. The CDR3 covers 14 residues. The CDR3 reads CSVDGRAYQETQYF. As DNA, the CDR3 is TGCAGCGTCGACGGCCGGGCGTACCAAGAGACCCAGTACTTC.

This clonotype was seen only once. The genes are TRBV7-2 and TRBJ2-3; 7 bases align to TRBD2. The CDR3 is 16 residues long. CDR1 and CDR2 from the germline V gene are SGHTA and FQGNSA. The V gene end was trimmed by 4 bases and the J gene end by 2 bases; junction bases not matched to a gene: 9. The CDR3 nucleotides are TGTGCCAGCAGCTGGAGACTAGCAGGGCACACAGATACGCAGTATTTT. This codes for CASSWRLAGHTDTQYF.

The table lists this clonotype with a few counts. The rearrangement joins TRBV11-2 to TRBJ2-5; D may correspond to TRBD1 or TRBD2 (5 bases each). Matching the DNA end better, TRBJ2-1 makes the J call doubtful. The CDR3 has 16 residues. Germline CDR1 reads SGHAT; CDR2 reads FQNNGV. CDR3 region: CASSLGKGRKYNEQFF. In DNA form, the CDR3 reads TGTGCCAGCAGCTTAGGTAAGGGACGAAAGTACAATGAGCAGTTCTTC.

There are a few counts of this clonotype. V and J are TRBV11-2 and TRBJ2-5, with 10 nucleotides matching TRBD2. The CDR3 is made up of 17 amino acids. In germline, CDR1 is SGHAT, CDR2 FQNNGV. The V segment lost 2 bases and the J segment 7 bases; nucleotides outside the gene matches: 13. CDR3 nucleotide sequence: TGTGCCAGCAGCTTACGGCCTAGCGGGGGCCCCGCCATGACCCAGTACTTC. It is translated as CASSLRPSGGPAMTQYF. Complete variable domain (other parts from reference TRBV11-2 and TRBJ2-5): EAGVAQSPRYKIIEKRQSVAFWCNPISGHATLYWYQQILGQGPKLLIQFQNNGVVDDSQLPKDRFSAERLKGVDSTLKIQPAKLEDSAVYLCASSLRPSGGPAMTQYFGPGTRLLVL.

The V gene is TRBV19, the J gene TRBJ1-5; D uncertain. The CDR3 has 15 residues. The V gene's germline CDR1 is LNHDA and CDR2 SQIVND (reference sequence). V was trimmed by 3 bases and J by 4 bases, leaving 13 bases between them. The CDR3 coding sequence is TGTGCCAGTAGTATTGATGAGGTCGGGAATCAGCCCCAGCATTTT. Its translation is CASSIDEVGNQPQHF.

This chain links TRBV5-1 with TRBJ2-2; 14 bases match TRBD2. Germline loops: CDR1 SGHRS, CDR2 YFSETQ. The CDR3 runs to 18 residues. V was clipped by 3 bases and J by 2 bases; unmatched bases: 6. The CDR3 spells CASSSRLAGGSNTGELFF. Written as DNA, the CDR3 is TGCGCCAGCAGCTCACGACTAGCGGGGGGGAGTAACACCGGGGAGCTGTTTTTT.